This passage covers 20 T cell receptor beta chains from one sample sequenced in a study of post-analysis software for immune sequencing data (dated by TCRdb to 2014 to 2015). The antigens for these receptors are not known. General conclusions and limits of the study: Significantly higher frequencies in patients than in controls were found for roughly 5 TRBV segments, including TRBV5-6, TRBV5-1 and TRBV20-1.

To prepare the library, PCR was applied. The run used an Illumina HiSeq 2500. Unique molecular identifiers were incorporated into TCR beta cDNA libraries to reduce PCR and sequencing biases. TCRdb trimmed public reads at Q25 via fastp, called clones via MiXCR and kept in-frame beta chains. Every CDR3 protein is listed once, alongside the most common genes and DNA of its rows. This sample comprises over 300,000 distinct CDR3 sequences, roughly 38% of them detected only once. Clones ranked in the top ten supply around 15% of the sample. The specimen sequenced was blood. The receptors shown here come from a girl between 5 and 17 years old with multiple sclerosis.

The chain is built from TRBV28 and TRBJ2-2; the D gene is possibly TRBD1 (6 bases). This CDR3 is built from 13 residues. V was trimmed by 6 bases and J by 7 bases, leaving 12 bases between them. Looked up from germline, CDR1 is MDHEN and CDR2 is SYDVKM. The DNA for the CDR3 is TGTGCCAGCAGCACTAGGGGGATCGGGGAGCTGTTTTTT. Encoded protein: CASSTRGIGELFF. Looking up the rest from reference TRBV28 and TRBJ2-2 gives the full variable domain: DVKVTQSSRYLVKRTGEKVFLECVQDMDHENMFWYRQDPGLGLRLIYFSYDVKMKEKGDIPEGYSVSREKKERFSLILESASTNQTSMYLCASSTRGIGELFFGEGSRLTVL.

The chain combines TRBV6-1 with TRBJ2-3, with a possible D match to TRBD1 (5 bases). Per the germline V gene, CDR1 is MNHNS and CDR2 is SASEGT. V was shortened by 6 bases and J by 2 bases, with 15 bases between the two germline ends. The CDR3 spans 15 residues. This CDR3 reads CASSSNRWNTDTQYF. The CDR3 region has the DNA TGTGCCAGCAGCTCGAACAGGTGGAACACAGATACGCAGTATTTT.

About this clonotype: This may come from a read error, since a much larger clone is one base off. V usage is TRBV29-1 and J usage is TRBJ2-1; D is unresolved. The CDR3 has 13 residues. Per the germline V gene, CDR1 is SQVTM and CDR2 is ANQGSEA. CDR3 sequence reads: CSARTSSYNEQVF. CDR3 DNA sequence: TGCAGCGCTCGAACGTCTTCCTACAATGAGCAGGTCTTC.

This clonotype has more than one count but fewer than ten. The chain combines TRBV27 with TRBJ2-7, with unresolved D. The CDR3 contains 14 residues. Germline V gives CDR1 MNHEY, CDR2 SMNVEV (reference sequence). V lost 8 bases and J 5 bases, leaving 19 bases between the germline ends. The CDR3 protein is CASVGDGYLNEQYF. CDR3 DNA: TGTGCCAGCGTGGGCGACGGGTATCTCAACGAGCAGTACTTC.

In this sample, this clonotype turned up a few times. The V call is TRBV10-3, the J call TRBJ1-4; D may be TRBD1 (5 bases). The germline gives CDR1 ENHRY, CDR2 SYGVKD. CDR3 length: 13 amino acids. The V end was cut by 3 bases, the J end by 7 bases, with 9 bases between. For the CDR3, the DNA is TGTGCCATCAGTGACAGGGAGGGTGAAAAACTGTTTTTT. The encoded protein is CAISDREGEKLFF.

The V call is TRBV11-2, the J call TRBJ1-1; TRBD1 is a possible D gene (5 bases). With 2 bases removed from V and 1 base from J, the gap between germline ends came to 8 bases. Germline V gene data show CDR1 as SGHAT and CDR2 as FQNNGV. The CDR3 is 14 amino acids. The CDR3 loop reads CASSLRQTNTEAFF. CDR3 sequence (DNA): TGTGCCAGCAGCTTACGACAGACGAACACTGAAGCTTTCTTT.

This clonotype was picked up a small number of times. The gene calls are TRBV7-9 and TRBJ2-6; 7 bases are a match to TRBD1. The CDR3 extends over 14 amino acids. Germline lookup yields CDR1 SEHNR and CDR2 FQNEAQ (reference sequence). V lost 4 bases to trimming and J lost 11 bases; unmatched junction nucleotides: 8. CDR3 sequence: CASSSLPGGDVLTF. The CDR3 nucleotides read TGTGCCAGCAGCTCGCTACCAGGGGGAGACGTCCTGACTTTC.

The chain employs TRBV5-1 and TRBJ2-7; TRBD1 matches 8 bases. From germline, CDR1 is SGHRS and CDR2 YFSETQ. After removal of 0 bases from V and 5 bases from J, the junction contained 13 bases not matched to a gene. There are 17 residues in the CDR3. CDR3 amino acids: CASSLDLGGQATDEQYF. DNA of the CDR3: TGCGCCAGCAGCTTGGATTTGGGGGGACAGGCCACGGACGAGCAGTACTTC.

This clonotype showed up just a few times. Here the CDR3 DNA reads TGTGCCAGCAGCTTGGCGCAGGGTGGGCACACTGAAGCTTTCTTT. Translating it yields CASSLAQGGHTEAFF. The rearrangement links TRBV5-6 to TRBJ1-1; TRBD1 is a possible D gene (5 bases). Germline assignment: CDR1 SGHDT and CDR2 YYEEEE. CDR3 length equals 15 residues. V was pared by 0 bases and J by 3 bases, with 12 bases between.

This clonotype was observed a few times. J is TRBJ2-7 and V is TRBV13; 8 bases are shared with TRBD1. CDR3 length equals 15 residues. Germline V gene sequence: CDR1 PRHDT, CDR2 FYEKMQ (reference sequence). J was trimmed by 0 bases and V by 5 bases; bases with no gene match: 6. The CDR3 protein is CASSLLTGDSYEQYF. The CDR3 bases are TGTGCCAGCAGCCTTCTGACAGGGGACTCCTACGAGCAGTACTTC.

This clonotype was recorded a few times. This chain connects TRBV6-5 to TRBJ2-1; 7 nucleotides line up with TRBD2. Germline CDR1 MNHEY, CDR2 SVGAGI. This CDR3 has 18 amino acids. After removal of 0 bases from V and 7 bases from J, the junction contained 15 bases not matched to a gene. CDR3 sequence reads: CASSYSIDPGLGGNEQFF. CDR3 nucleotides: TGTGCCAGCAGTTACTCGATCGACCCCGGACTAGGAGGTAATGAGCAGTTCTTC.

The chain recombines TRBV7-8 with TRBJ1-6; no definite D call. The CDR3 sequence is 13 residues long. Germline V gene data show CDR1 as SGHVS and CDR2 as FQNEAQ. Trimming removed 0 bases at V and 7 bases at J, with 4 bases between. CDR3 bases: TGTGCCAGCAGCTTAGCAGACAATTCACCCCTCCACTTT. Translated: CASSLADNSPLHF.

The chain carries TRBV7-9 and TRBJ1-2; the match to TRBD1 covers 12 bases. The V segment lost 1 base and the J segment 7 bases; nucleotides outside the gene matches: 4. The germline CDR1 and CDR2 sequences are SEHNR and FQNEAQ (reference sequence). This CDR3 has 15 residues. DNA of the CDR3: TGTGCCAGCAGCTTAGAGGGGACAGGGGGCCGTGGCTACACCTTC. Amino acid sequence: CASSLEGTGGRGYTF.

This clonotype occurred a few times. This chain connects TRBV27 to TRBJ2-5, with 7 bases aligning to TRBD2. CDR1 and CDR2 from the germline V gene are MNHEY and SMNVEV (reference sequence). The CDR3 covers 13 residues. Trimming cost V 1 base and J 11 bases; bases outside gene matches: 7. The CDR3 reads CASSLFRRGEQYF. CDR3 in DNA: TGTGCCAGCAGTTTATTTAGACGGGGGGAGCAGTACTTC.

This chain links TRBV6-6 with TRBJ1-4; D possibly corresponds to TRBD1 (5 bases). The CDR3 loop spans 13 amino acids. V lost 8 bases and J lost 8, with 15 bases in between. The germline gives CDR1 MNHNY, CDR2 SVGAGI (reference sequence). The CDR3 nucleotides read TGTGCCAGCTCCGCCCAGGGAGGAGAAAAACTGTTTTTT. Translation gives CASSAQGGEKLFF.

The chain links TRBV5-4 to TRBJ2-2; maybe TRBD2 (5 bases). Germline V gene lookup returns CDR1 SGHNT and CDR2 YYREEE (reference sequence). The V end lost 2 bases, the J end lost 7 bases, and 12 bases lay between the germline ends. There are 14 residues in the CDR3. CDR3 protein: CASSFRPRDGELFF. Here the CDR3 DNA reads TGTGCCAGCAGCTTCAGACCCCGGGACGGGGAGCTGTTTTTT.

The rearrangement uses TRBV6-6 and TRBJ1-6, with a weak D call TRBD1 (5 bases). The CDR3 runs 15 residues. V dropped 0 bases and J dropped 8 bases, with 11 bases sitting between them. Germline V gives CDR1 MNHNY, CDR2 SVGAGI (reference sequence). CDR3 in amino acids: CASSYSARGDSPLHF. The DNA of the CDR3 is TGTGCCAGCAGTTACTCGGCCCGGGGGGATTCACCCCTCCACTTT.

This clonotype was detected once. This chain connects TRBV4-1 to TRBJ2-7, with D possibly TRBD1 on 5 matching bases. The CDR3 is 15 residues long. CDR1 and CDR2 (germline): MGHRA, YSYEKL. Trimming left V 0 bases short and J 3 bases short, with 12 bases between. CDR3 protein: CASSQDGGAYYEQYF. The CDR3 nucleotides are TGCGCCAGCAGCCAAGACGGTGGGGCCTACTACGAGCAGTACTTC.

The chain recombines TRBV28 with TRBJ2-7; D uncertain. Looked up from germline, CDR1 is MDHEN and CDR2 is SYDVKM. Trimming left V 7 bases short and J 6 bases short, with 13 bases between. The CDR3 contains 12 residues. The CDR3 sequence is CASTSWGSEQYF. The CDR3 nucleotides read TGTGCCAGCACCTCATGGGGTAGCGAGCAGTACTTC.

V is TRBV11-2 and J is TRBJ2-1; D gene unclear. Germline assignment: CDR1 SGHAT and CDR2 FQNNGV. The CDR3 consists of 14 residues. Between the trimmed V and J ends, which lost 0 bases and 2 bases, there was a span of 5 bases. The CDR3 is CASSLDMPYNEQFF. As DNA, the CDR3 is TGTGCCAGCAGCTTAGACATGCCCTACAATGAGCAGTTCTTC.